The 2 T cell receptor beta chains reported below all come from one sample, sequenced in a study of blood T cell repertoires in COVID-19. Generated by immunoSEQ multiplex PCR, the TCRdb table keeps only in-frame clones and is missing some. The sample includes fewer than 55,000 clones, 65% to 85% of them seen just once. Sequencing used peripheral blood. These receptors were obtained from a woman of 80 years or more with COVID-19, enrolled during active disease.

The J gene is TRBJ1-1, the V gene TRBV21-1. TRBV21-1 corresponds to a pseudogene. The CDR3 is made up of 15 amino acids. The CDR3 DNA reads TGTGCCAGCAGCAGCTTCGGGATCTCGGACACTGAAGCTTTCTTT. Amino acid sequence: CASSSFGISDTEAFF.

The genes are TRBV5-4 and TRBJ2-1, with TRBD2 matching over 7 bases. The J segment lost 6 bases and the V segment lost 3 bases, leaving 3 bases of the junction unmatched. The CDR3 extends over 13 amino acids. Per germline, CDR1 SGHNT and CDR2 YYREEE (reference sequence). This chain's CDR3 is CASSSSGLNEQFF. CDR3 nucleotides: TGTGCCAGCAGCTCTAGCGGCCTCAATGAGCAGTTCTTC. Combining the CDR3 with reference TRBV5-4 and TRBJ2-1 gives the whole variable domain ETGVTQSPTHLIKTRGQQVTLRCSSQSGHNTVSWYQQALGQGPQFIFQYYREEENGRGNFPPRFSGLQFPNYSSELNVNALELDDSALYLCASSSSGLNEQFFGPGTRLTVL.